The rows below give T cell receptor beta chains drawn from one sample of a study of T-cell reconstitution after alpha-beta-depleted transplantation in children. TCRdb reprocessed the PCR reads with MiXCR, giving one entry per CDR3 protein. The sample consists of more than 550,000 distinct CDR3 sequences, about 10% of them appearing once. The sequencing used PBMCs from the stem cell graft donor, collected from the stem cell graft. The receptors here all came from a human donor who donated a stem cell graft to a child with acute myeloid leukemia. Each CDR3 is given with its conserved first and last residue. A D gene is named only where the DNA matches it firmly. Clone size, where shown, is once, few, many, or a class for clones that have expanded.

D gene,V gene,J gene,clone size,CDR3 protein,CDR3 DNA
TRBD1,TRBV12-3/TRBV12-4,TRBJ1-1,many,CASRPDRGLGGNTEAFF,TGTGCCAGCAGGCCGGACAGGGGGCTAGGAGGGAACACTGAAGCTTTCTTT
NA,TRBV27,TRBJ2-2,NA,CASSLWGGNTGELFF,TGTGCCAGCAGTTTATGGGGGGGCAACACCGGGGAGCTGTTTTTT
NA,TRBV30,TRBJ2-3,NA,CAWRASTDTQYF,TGTGCCTGGAGAGCTAGCACAGATACGCAGTATTTT
TRBD1,TRBV24-1,TRBJ2-1,many,CATSDPTGSSYNEQFF,TGTGCCACCAGTGACCCGACAGGGAGCTCCTACAATGAGCAGTTCTTC
TRBD1,TRBV29-1,TRBJ2-2,few,CSVERDSANTGELFF,TGCAGCGTTGAGAGGGACAGCGCGAACACCGGGGAGCTGTTTTTT
TRBD1,TRBV20-1,TRBJ2-7,NA,CSARRSGTGSYEQYF,TGCAGTGCTAGACGATCCGGGACAGGCTCCTACGAGCAGTACTTC
NA,TRBV7-2,TRBJ1-1,few,CASSNYGGTEAFF,TGTGCCAGCAGCAACTACGGAGGCACTGAAGCTTTCTTT
TRBD2,TRBV5-4,TRBJ2-2,many,CASSLGSAGGSLNTGELFF,TGTGCCAGCAGCTTGGGATCAGCGGGAGGATCACTTAACACCGGGGAGCTGTTTTTT
TRBD1,TRBV18,TRBJ2-1,NA,CASSPRGREQFF,TGTGCCAGCTCACCAAGGGGGCGGGAGCAGTTCTTC
NA,TRBV29-1,TRBJ2-2,many,CSVEDLWNTGELFF,TGCAGCGTTGAAGATCTTTGGAACACCGGGGAGCTGTTTTTT
TRBD1,TRBV2,TRBJ2-7,many,CASSKDRGHSYEQYF,TGTGCCAGCAGTAAAGACAGGGGGCATTCCTACGAGCAGTACTTC
NA,TRBV15,TRBJ2-1,NA,CATSSSIIVDEQFF,TGTGCCACCAGCAGCAGCATTATCGTCGATGAGCAGTTCTTC
NA,TRBV20-1,TRBJ1-2,few,CSAPNRYTF,TGCAGTGCCCCAAATCGCTACACCTTC
NA,TRBV29-1,TRBJ2-7,NA,CSVDVAGSSYEQYF,TGCAGCGTTGATGTGGCAGGGAGCTCCTACGAGCAGTACTTC
NA,TRBV3-1,TRBJ2-7,few,CASSQAHGGQYF,TGTGCCAGCAGCCAAGCGCACGGGGGGCAGTACTTC
TRBD1,TRBV20-1,TRBJ1-4,many,CSATGQGGNEKLFF,TGCAGTGCAACCGGACAGGGAGGAAATGAAAAACTGTTTTTT
NA,TRBV20-1,TRBJ2-3,few,CSASGTTSTDTQYF,TGCAGTGCTAGCGGGACGACTAGCACAGATACGCAGTATTTT
TRBD1,TRBV29-1,TRBJ2-3,few,CSVSGTGPDTQYF,TGCAGCGTTTCCGGGACAGGGCCAGATACGCAGTATTTT
TRBD2,TRBV10-3,TRBJ2-7,NA,CAIRTSGGIYEQYF,TGTGCCATCAGAACTAGCGGAGGAATCTACGAGCAGTACTTC
NA,TRBV6-5,TRBJ1-5,many,CASSYRAGLNNQPQHF,TGTGCCAGCAGTTATCGAGCCGGACTTAACAATCAGCCCCAGCATTTT
NA,TRBV27,TRBJ2-7,few,CASSRRGGEQYF,TGTGCCAGCAGTCGGAGGGGGGGGGAGCAGTACTTC
NA,TRBV5-1,TRBJ1-5,NA,CASSPDGLGNQPQHF,TGCGCCAGCAGCCCGGACGGCCTTGGCAATCAGCCCCAGCATTTT
NA,TRBV5-1,TRBJ2-7,NA,CASSFRAGTGEQYF,TGCGCCAGCAGCTTCCGGGCTGGAACGGGCGAGCAGTACTTC
NA,TRBV4-2,TRBJ2-1,few,CASSQDWARSHNEQFF,TGTGCCAGCAGCCAAGATTGGGCTAGGTCCCACAATGAGCAGTTCTTC
TRBD1,TRBV6-5,TRBJ2-1,NA,CASSYPGGGTYNEQFF,TGTGCCAGCAGTTACCCAGGGGGCGGAACTTACAATGAGCAGTTCTTC
NA,TRBV27,TRBJ2-7,few,CASGSLRGLPYEQYF,TGTGCCAGCGGATCTTTACGGGGACTTCCCTACGAGCAGTACTTC
NA,TRBV7-2,TRBJ2-5,NA,CASSLGAGFQETQYF,TGTGCCAGCAGCTTAGGTGCGGGTTTCCAAGAGACCCAGTACTTC
NA,TRBV12-3/TRBV12-4,TRBJ2-5,many,CASSPKGRALQETQYF,TGTGCCAGCAGTCCCAAGGGGCGGGCGCTCCAAGAGACCCAGTACTTC
TRBD1,TRBV5-1,TRBJ2-2,many,CASSSQGADTGELFF,TGCGCCAGCAGCTCACAGGGGGCAGACACCGGGGAGCTGTTTTTT
TRBD2,TRBV4-2,TRBJ2-3,many,CASSQEKGSGDSTDTQYF,TGTGCCAGCAGCCAAGAAAAGGGTAGCGGGGACAGCACAGATACGCAGTATTTT
NA,TRBV10-3,TRBJ1-4,NA,CAISNEQGGEKLFF,TGTGCCATCAGTAATGAACAGGGTGGCGAAAAACTGTTTTTT
NA,TRBV20-1,TRBJ2-3,NA,CSGIEASTSTDTQYF,TGCAGCGGCATCGAGGCATCGACTAGCACAGATACGCAGTATTTT
NA,TRBV12-3/TRBV12-4,TRBJ2-3,few,CASSFWETNTDTQYF,TGTGCCAGCAGTTTCTGGGAGACAAACACAGATACGCAGTATTTT
TRBD2,TRBV14,TRBJ2-7,NA,CASSQGLAGASYEQYF,TGTGCCAGCAGCCAAGGACTAGCGGGAGCATCCTACGAGCAGTACTTC
NA,TRBV12-3/TRBV12-4,TRBJ2-1,NA,CASSLRGIWDFSRSLDHNEQFF,TGTGCCAGCAGTTTACGCGGGATTTGGGATTTTTCGCGGTCGCTTGACCACAATGAGCAGTTCTTC
TRBD2,TRBV3-1,TRBJ2-1,NA,CASSQDVVAGGNEQFF,TGTGCCAGCAGCCAAGATGTGGTAGCGGGAGGGAATGAGCAGTTCTTC
NA,TRBV7-9,TRBJ2-3,NA,CASSPKEGTHLTDTQYF,TGTGCCAGCAGTCCGAAGGAGGGGACTCATCTCACAGATACGCAGTATTTT
NA,TRBV5-1,TRBJ2-5,NA,CASSLESNYQETQYF,TGCGCCAGCAGCTTAGAGTCGAACTACCAAGAGACCCAGTACTTC
TRBD1,TRBV10-3,TRBJ1-4,NA,CAIRPTGVSNEKLFF,TGTGCCATCAGGCCGACAGGGGTTTCTAATGAAAAACTGTTTTTT
NA,TRBV29-1,TRBJ2-7,NA,CSVKNYEQYF,TGCAGCGTTAAAAACTACGAGCAGTACTTC
TRBD2,TRBV12-3/TRBV12-4,TRBJ2-3,NA,CASTPREGRRYF,TGTGCCAGCACCCCCCGGGAGGGCCGGCGGTATTTT
NA,TRBV6-2/TRBV6-3,TRBJ2-3,few,CASSPLRPGLSRPSTDTQYF,TGTGCCAGCAGCCCCTTACGACCCGGGTTGAGTCGGCCCTCCACAGATACGCAGTATTTT
NA,TRBV27,TRBJ2-7,NA,CASSLNPPAPYPIEQYF,TGTGCCAGCAGTTTAAATCCCCCGGCTCCGTATCCGATCGAGCAGTACTTC
TRBD2,TRBV20-1,TRBJ2-7,few,CSARDNRGSLGEQYF,TGCAGTGCTAGAGATAATCGCGGGAGTCTGGGGGAGCAGTACTTC
TRBD2,TRBV12-3/TRBV12-4,TRBJ2-7,few,CASSFGRTRGEQYF,TGTGCCAGCAGTTTTGGTAGGACTAGGGGCGAGCAGTACTTC
NA,TRBV12-1,TRBJ2-5,NA,CASSGGLRGEETQYF,TGTGCCAGCAGCGGGGGGCTCCGGGGGGAAGAGACCCAGTACTTC
NA,TRBV4-2,TRBJ2-2,few,CASSQGTGTHTGELFF,TGTGCCAGCAGCCAGGGAACCGGGACTCACACCGGGGAGCTGTTTTTT
NA,TRBV4-2,TRBJ2-3,few,CASSPKDGSDTQYF,TGTGCCAGCAGCCCAAAGGACGGGTCAGATACGCAGTATTTT
NA,TRBV7-9,TRBJ1-5,few,CASSSLGSSNQPQHF,TGTGCCAGCAGCTCTCTGGGCAGTAGCAATCAGCCCCAGCATTTT
NA,TRBV12-3/TRBV12-4,TRBJ2-1,few,CASTQDSIDEQFF,TGTGCCAGCACCCAGGACAGCATCGATGAGCAGTTCTTC
NA,TRBV11-2,TRBJ2-7,few,CASSDWRGSLSYEQYF,TGTGCCAGCAGCGATTGGAGGGGCTCACTGTCCTACGAGCAGTACTTC